One and the same sample provided the 32 T cell receptor beta chains below, sequenced in a study of blood T cell repertoires in COVID-19. Using immunoSEQ multiplex PCR, the repertoire was profiled, and TCRdb retains in-frame clones only, with some absent. Here the sample spans about 320,000 clones, approximately 88% being singletons. The sequenced sample was peripheral blood. The receptors come from a man younger than 30 who had recovered from COVID-19.

CDR3 loop: CATSDSDWNNEQFF. The CDR3 DNA sequence: TGTGCCACCAGTGACTCGGACTGGAACAATGAGCAGTTCTTC. The J gene is TRBJ2-1, the V gene TRBV24-1, with D possibly being TRBD2 (5 bases). Germline values: CDR1 KGHDR, CDR2 SFDVKD. Between the trimmed V and J ends, which lost 4 bases and 5 bases, there was a span of 11 bases. The length of the CDR3 is 14 residues.

The rearrangement links TRBV27 to TRBJ1-1; 7 bases are a match to TRBD1. Germline V lookup: CDR1 MNHEY, CDR2 SMNVEV (reference sequence). The CDR3 spans 13 residues. V was pared by 4 bases and J by 6 bases, with 5 bases of the junction left unmatched. CDR3: CASSSDRVSEAFF. CDR3 nucleotides: TGTGCCAGCAGTTCCGACAGGGTGTCTGAAGCTTTCTTT.

The chain recombines TRBV6-6 with TRBJ1-5; D is ambiguous. Trimming removed 5 bases at V and 9 bases at J, with 8 bases between. CDR3 length: 11 residues. Germline V CDR1 and CDR2: MNHNY, SVGAGI (reference sequence). DNA of the CDR3: TGTGCCAGCAGTGAGGCGGGGCCCCAGCATTTT. This sequence encodes CASSEAGPQHF.

This clone was recorded only once. The chain couples TRBV9 to TRBJ2-3, with D uncertain. The germline V gene encodes CDR1 SGDLS and CDR2 YYNGEE. The CDR3 has 15 residues. Trimming removed 4 bases at V and 0 bases at J, with 12 bases between. The CDR3 DNA is TGTGCCAGCAGCCTAAACGCAATCAGCACAGATACGCAGTATTTT. It encodes CASSLNAISTDTQYF.

The chain has TRBV4-1 and TRBJ2-7; D gene ambiguous. Germline assignment: CDR1 MGHRA and CDR2 YSYEKL. Trimming stripped 4 bases from V and 5 bases from J, with 12 bases between. This CDR3 has 13 amino acids. This CDR3 is CASSLLRTHEQYF. The CDR3 DNA sequence: TGCGCCAGCAGCCTCCTTAGAACCCACGAGCAGTACTTC.

The J gene is TRBJ1-4, the V gene TRBV7-9, with 7 bases identical to TRBD1. V dropped 5 bases and J dropped 2; count of bases not matched to a gene: 5. Germline CDR1 is SEHNR and CDR2 is FQNEAQ (reference sequence). This CDR3 is built from 15 residues. CDR3 coding DNA: TGTGCCAGCAGCCCAGGGGGATGGACTAATGAAAAACTGTTTTTT. Translated: CASSPGGWTNEKLFF.

There are a few counts of this clone. In nucleotides, the CDR3 is TGTGCCAGCAGTTACCGGGACAGGGCCTTTGAAGCTTTCTTT. Translation gives CASSYRDRAFEAFF. The chain uses TRBV6-5 and TRBJ1-1, with 9 bases matching TRBD1. The CDR3 contains 14 residues. CDR1 is MNHEY, CDR2 SVGAGI, per germline. With V trimmed by 2 bases and J by 7 bases, 5 bases remained unmatched.

The chain employs TRBV7-9 and TRBJ1-4, with 8 bases fitting TRBD1. The CDR3 spans 12 residues. CDR1 and CDR2 from the germline V gene are SEHNR and FQNEAQ (reference sequence). V trimming: 8 bases; J trimming: 7 bases; junction bases outside the gene matches: 3. CDR3 nucleotides: TGTGCCAGCGAGGACAGGGCTGAAAAACTGTTTTTT. Residues: CASEDRAEKLFF.

The V and J genes are TRBV6-2 or TRBV6-3 and TRBJ2-5; TRBD2 agrees at 8 bases. V shed 2 bases, J shed 5 bases, and the junction held 13 bases outside the gene matches. The CDR3 is 17 residues long. Germline V gene lookup returns CDR1 MNHEY and CDR2 SVGEGT. CDR3 sequence reads: CASSYGGVAGPGETQYF. CDR3 nucleotides: TGTGCCAGCAGTTACGGGGGGGTAGCGGGGCCTGGGGAGACCCAGTACTTC.

The gene calls are TRBV6-2 or TRBV6-3 and TRBJ2-7, with 8 bases that match TRBD2. This CDR3 has 17 amino acids. CDR1 and CDR2 (germline): MNHEY, SVGEGT. V gave up 0 bases and J gave up 4 bases; unmatched junction bases: 11. The CDR3 coding sequence is TGTGCCAGCAGTTACTCAGGGTCCGGGACTAGGGTTTACGAGCAGTACTTC. The encoded protein is CASSYSGSGTRVYEQYF.

V usage is TRBV7-9 and J usage is TRBJ2-7; 14 bases are a match to TRBD2. Germline trimming cut 5 bases from V and 3 bases from J; bases unmatched to any gene: 15. CDR3 size: 19 residues. Germline CDR1 SEHNR, CDR2 FQNEAQ (reference sequence). This CDR3 reads CASSPYFTPGLAGDYEQYF. The CDR3 DNA sequence: TGTGCCAGCAGCCCCTATTTTACACCGGGACTAGCGGGGGACTACGAGCAGTACTTC.

The rearrangement links TRBV7-2 to TRBJ1-5; TRBD1 matches 8 bases. This CDR3 contains 16 residues. The germline gives CDR1 SGHTA, CDR2 FQGNSA. V lost 5 bases to trimming and J lost 6 bases; unmatched junction nucleotides: 12. The DNA for the CDR3 is TGTGCCAGCAGCATAGACAGGGGACAGGTCACTCAGCCCCAGCATTTT. Translation gives CASSIDRGQVTQPQHF.

This clone was detected a few times. J is TRBJ2-7 and V is TRBV3-1 (or the pseudogene TRBV3-2), with D perhaps TRBD1 (6 bases). Trimming left V 1 base short and J 2 bases short, with 15 bases between. This CDR3 has 16 residues. In germline, CDR1 is LGHDT, CDR2 YNNKEL (reference sequence). The CDR3 DNA reads TGTGCCAGCAGCCAAGTTTTGGGTCAGGGGACCTACGAGCAGTACTTC. Translated: CASSQVLGQGTYEQYF.

A word on this clone: The identical CDR3 is also encoded by other nucleotide sequences in the sample. V and J are TRBV18 and TRBJ1-1; D unclear. Trimming removed 3 bases at V and 1 base at J, with 6 bases between. The CDR3 length is 13 residues. CDR1 is KGHSH, CDR2 LQKENI, per germline. Written as DNA, the CDR3 is TGTGCCAGCTCACCGACGGGGAACACTGAAGCTTTCTTT. As protein: CASSPTGNTEAFF.

The chain has TRBV24-1 and TRBJ2-5, with a tentative D call TRBD1 (6 bases). Germline lookup yields CDR1 KGHDR and CDR2 SFDVKD. The CDR3 is made up of 14 amino acids. The ends were cut back, 4 bases at V and 5 bases at J, with 13 bases in the middle. The CDR3 reads CATSETGQGETQYF. The CDR3 bases are TGTGCCACCAGTGAAACGGGACAAGGGGAGACCCAGTACTTC.

V gene TRBV5-6 combines with J gene TRBJ2-1; tentatively, D is TRBD2 (6 bases). CDR3 length equals 13 residues. Trimming stripped 0 bases from V and 9 bases from J, with 10 bases between. CDR1 and CDR2 from the germline V gene are SGHDT and YYEEEE. CDR3 coding DNA: TGTGCCAGCAGCTTGGGGGTCGGGGGTGAGCAGTTCTTC. It codes for CASSLGVGGEQFF.

The chain couples TRBV5-6 to TRBJ1-1; possibly TRBD1 for D (5 bases). V shed 3 bases and J shed 4 bases, with 10 bases lying between them. The CDR3 contains 13 residues. Germline-derived CDR1 and CDR2 are SGHDT and YYEEEE. CDR3 residues: CASSWGVGTEAFF. The CDR3, as DNA: TGTGCCAGCAGCTGGGGGGTCGGCACTGAAGCTTTCTTT.

The chain links TRBV18 to TRBJ2-7; tentative D call: TRBD1 (6 bases). The V gene's germline CDR1 is KGHSH and CDR2 LQKENI. The CDR3 runs 16 residues. V dropped 3 bases and J dropped 1 base, with 16 bases sitting between them. The CDR3 protein is CASSPGGTGISYEQYF. The CDR3 nucleotides read TGTGCCAGCTCACCGGGTGGTACAGGGATTTCCTACGAGCAGTACTTC.

This CDR3 reads CASSLIGLRGAYEQYF. The CDR3 DNA reads as TGTGCCAGCAGCTTAATAGGACTCAGGGGGGCCTACGAGCAGTACTTC. The rearrangement links TRBV7-9 to TRBJ2-7; D might be TRBD1 (7 bases). Germline loops: CDR1 SEHNR, CDR2 FQNEAQ (reference sequence). CDR3 size: 16 residues. Trimming removed 2 bases from V and 2 bases from J, with 16 bases in between.

V usage is TRBV5-1 and J usage is TRBJ2-3; TRBD1 might be the D (5 bases). Deletions cut 0 bases from V and 0 bases from J, with 11 bases between. The CDR3 length is 16 residues. CDR1 and CDR2 (germline): SGHRS, YFSETQ. This CDR3 reads CASSLAHRQSTDTQYF. CDR3 DNA: TGCGCCAGCAGCTTGGCCCACAGGCAGAGCACAGATACGCAGTATTTT. Full variable domain (outside the CDR3, taken from reference TRBV5-1 and TRBJ2-3): KAGVTQTPRYLIKTRGQQVTLSCSPISGHRSVSWYQQTPGQGLQFLFEYFSETQRNKGNFPGRFSGRQFSNSRSEMNVSTLELGDSALYLCASSLAHRQSTDTQYFGPGTRLTVL.

The chain is built from TRBV30 and TRBJ2-7; D not resolved. CDR1 and CDR2 (germline): GTSNPN, SVGIG (reference sequence). The CDR3 consists of 12 residues. The ends were cut back, 0 bases at V and 4 bases at J, with 7 bases in the middle. The chain's CDR3 is CAWSVDFYEQYF. The CDR3 coding sequence is TGTGCCTGGAGTGTAGACTTTTACGAGCAGTACTTC.

V usage is TRBV6-5 and J usage is TRBJ2-2; tentative D call: TRBD1 (5 bases). Between the trimmed V and J ends, which lost 5 bases and 1 base, there was a span of 11 bases. Germline V CDR1 and CDR2: MNHEY, SVGAGI. The CDR3 spans 15 residues. Written as DNA, the CDR3 is TGTGCCAGCAGTCCACGACAGCGGAACACCGGGGAGCTGTTTTTT. This codes for CASSPRQRNTGELFF.

This chain joins TRBV29-1 and TRBJ1-1; 9 nucleotides line up with TRBD1. Germline V gene sequence: CDR1 SQVTM, CDR2 ANQGSEA. CDR3 length equals 14 residues. The junction had 6 bases not matched to a gene; V was cut back by 6 bases and J by 1 base. CDR3 coding DNA: TGCAGCGTAACTAGGGACAGGGAGAACACTGAAGCTTTCTTT. Protein sequence: CSVTRDRENTEAFF. The whole variable domain, filled in from reference TRBV29-1 and TRBJ1-1, reads SAVISQKPSRDICQRGTSLTIQCQVDSQVTMMFWYRQQPGQSLTLIATANQGSEATYESGFVIDKFPISRPNLTFSTLTVSNMSPEDSSIYLCSVTRDRENTEAFFGQGTRLTVV.

V and J are TRBV6-1 and TRBJ2-7, with 8 bases fitting TRBD2. Germline-derived CDR1 and CDR2 are MNHNS and SASEGT. The CDR3 loop spans 18 amino acids. With 4 bases clipped from V and 2 bases from J, the junction kept 16 bases outside the gene matches. CDR3: CASSVRLVAGIVAYEQYF. DNA of the CDR3: TGTGCCAGCAGTGTGCGATTGGTAGCGGGGATTGTTGCCTACGAGCAGTACTTC.

Comments on this clone: Other DNA sequences of this sample code for an identical CDR3. The V call is TRBV18, the J call TRBJ1-1; 9 bases map to TRBD1. The CDR3 sequence is 13 residues long. With 3 bases clipped from V and 5 bases from J, the junction kept 1 base outside the gene matches. Germline values: CDR1 KGHSH, CDR2 LQKENI. CDR3 region: CASSPGQGTEAFF. Here the CDR3 DNA reads TGTGCCAGCTCACCCGGACAGGGGACTGAAGCTTTCTTT.

The rearrangement links TRBV6-5 to TRBJ1-1; D is ambiguous. Per the germline V gene, CDR1 is MNHEY and CDR2 is SVGAGI. This CDR3 has 13 residues. The germline V and J ends were trimmed by 7 bases and 1 base, with 10 bases remaining between them. DNA of the CDR3: TGTGCCAGCACGACTAACTGGAACACTGAAGCTTTCTTT. Translated: CASTTNWNTEAFF.

Of note for this clone: Germline is not matched at one junction end, which may reflect a read error. The chain links TRBV3-1 (or the pseudogene TRBV3-2) to TRBJ1-2, with TRBD1 matching 8 bases. This CDR3 is built from 12 residues. CDR1 is LGHDT and CDR2 is YNNKEL in the germline V gene (reference sequence). The CDR3: CASSQPGQVRIF. Here the CDR3 DNA reads TGTGCCAGCAGCCAACCGGGACAGGTTCGAATCTTC.

The CDR3 is CASSLKQGTEREQYF. As DNA, the CDR3 is TGCGCCAGCAGCCTCAAACAGGGGACGGAACGAGAGCAGTACTTC. J is TRBJ2-7 and V is TRBV5-1, with 7 bases that match TRBD1. With V trimmed by 4 bases and J by 7 bases, 14 bases remained unmatched. Germline V gives CDR1 SGHRS, CDR2 YFSETQ. The CDR3 covers 15 residues.

The chain combines TRBV11-3 with TRBJ2-2; TRBD2 is a possible D gene (6 bases). CDR1 is SGHNT and CDR2 is YENEEA in the germline V gene. This CDR3 has 12 amino acids. Trimming cost V 6 bases and J 6 bases, with 8 bases left between them. The CDR3 nucleotides are TGTGCCAGCAGTCGGGGGTCCGGGGAGCTGTTTTTT. This gives the protein CASSRGSGELFF. The variable domain in full, completed from reference TRBV11-3 and TRBJ2-2, reads EAGVVQSPRYKIIEKKQPVAFWCNPISGHNTLYWYLQNLGQGPELLIRYENEEAVDDSQLPKDRFSAERLKGVDSTLKIQPAELGDSAVYLCASSRGSGELFFGEGSRLTVL.

The genes are TRBV5-1 and TRBJ1-1; 7 positions match TRBD1. CDR1 SGHRS and CDR2 YFSETQ come from the germline V gene. The length of the CDR3 is 14 residues. The J segment lost 4 bases and the V segment lost 3 bases, leaving 6 bases of the junction unmatched. CDR3 bases: TGCGCCAGCAGCTCACAGGGGCCGGGCACTGAAGCTTTCTTT. This translates into CASSSQGPGTEAFF.

The chain recombines TRBV27 with TRBJ1-5; 8 bases are a match to TRBD1. The CDR3 totals 14 residues. In germline, CDR1 is MNHEY, CDR2 SMNVEV (reference sequence). V dropped 6 bases and J dropped 6; count of bases not matched to a gene: 7. In DNA, the CDR3 is TGTGCCAGCAGCCAGGACAGGGCAGGTCAGCCCCAGCATTTT. This gives the protein CASSQDRAGQPQHF.

The chain employs TRBV10-1 and TRBJ1-6, with 8 bases fitting TRBD1. The CDR3 extends over 14 amino acids. V trimming: 4 bases; J trimming: 4 bases; junction bases outside the gene matches: 0. Germline CDR1 is WNHNN and CDR2 is SYGVQD (reference sequence). The CDR3 is CASSGTGYNSPLHF. The CDR3 nucleotides are TGCGCCAGCAGTGGGACAGGGTATAATTCACCCCTCCACTTT.